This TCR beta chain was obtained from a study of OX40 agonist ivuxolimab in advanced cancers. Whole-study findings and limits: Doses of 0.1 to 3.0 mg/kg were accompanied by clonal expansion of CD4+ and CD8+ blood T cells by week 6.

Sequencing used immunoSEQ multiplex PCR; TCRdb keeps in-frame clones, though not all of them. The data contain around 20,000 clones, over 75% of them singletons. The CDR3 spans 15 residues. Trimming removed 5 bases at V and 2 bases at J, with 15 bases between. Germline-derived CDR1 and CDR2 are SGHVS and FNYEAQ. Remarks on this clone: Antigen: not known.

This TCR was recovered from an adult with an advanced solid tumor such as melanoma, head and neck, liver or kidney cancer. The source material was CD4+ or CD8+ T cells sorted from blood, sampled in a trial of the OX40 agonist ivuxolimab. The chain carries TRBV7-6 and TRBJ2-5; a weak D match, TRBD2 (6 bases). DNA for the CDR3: TGTGCCAGCAGCCCCATCGCGGGGCAACAAGAGACCCAGTACTTC. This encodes CASSPIAGQQETQYF.